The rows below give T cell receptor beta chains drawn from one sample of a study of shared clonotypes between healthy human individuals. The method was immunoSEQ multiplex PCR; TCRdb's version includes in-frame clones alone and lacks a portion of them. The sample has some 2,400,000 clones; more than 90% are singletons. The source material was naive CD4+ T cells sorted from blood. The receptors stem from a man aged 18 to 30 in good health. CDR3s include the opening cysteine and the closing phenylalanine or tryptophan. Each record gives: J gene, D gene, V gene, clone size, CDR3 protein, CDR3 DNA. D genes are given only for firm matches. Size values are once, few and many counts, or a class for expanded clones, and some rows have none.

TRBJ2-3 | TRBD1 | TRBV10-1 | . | CASSENDRGSDTQYF | TGCGCCAGCAGTGAGAATGACAGGGGGTCAGATACGCAGTATTTT
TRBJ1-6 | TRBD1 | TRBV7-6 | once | CASSPTGTGNSPLHF | TGTGCCAGCAGTCCCACCGGGACAGGCAATTCACCCCTCCACTTT
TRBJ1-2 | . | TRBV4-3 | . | CASSQDGAGSYGYTF | TGCGCCAGCAGCCAAGATGGGGCAGGGAGCTATGGCTACACCTTC
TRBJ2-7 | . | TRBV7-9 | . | CASSTASEAYEQYF | TGTGCCAGCAGCACGGCTAGCGAAGCCTACGAGCAGTACTTC
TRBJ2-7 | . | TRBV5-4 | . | CASSFRASTAYEQYF | TGTGCCAGCAGCTTCCGGGCTTCAACAGCCTACGAGCAGTACTTC
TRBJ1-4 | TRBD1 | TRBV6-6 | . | CASSRGRSNEKLFF | TGTGCCAGCAGCAGGGGGCGGTCTAATGAAAAACTGTTTTTT
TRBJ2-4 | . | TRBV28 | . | CASRGALKNIQYF | TGTGCCAGCAGGGGGGCGCTCAAAAACATTCAGTACTTC
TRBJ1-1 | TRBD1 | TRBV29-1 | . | CSGAAGGRTEAFF | TGCAGCGGCGCTGCAGGGGGCCGAACTGAAGCTTTCTTT
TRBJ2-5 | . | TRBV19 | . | CASSQQGWQETQYF | TGTGCCAGTAGTCAACAGGGCTGGCAAGAGACCCAGTACTTC
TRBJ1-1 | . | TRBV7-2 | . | CAGRDKWPEAFF | TGTGCCGGGAGGGACAAATGGCCTGAAGCTTTCTTT
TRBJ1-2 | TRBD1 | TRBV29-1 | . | CSVLTTTGGNYGYTF | TGCAGCGTGCTAACCACGACAGGGGGAAACTATGGCTACACCTTC
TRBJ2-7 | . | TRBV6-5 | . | CASSQGSYEQYF | TGTGCCAGCAGTCAGGGTTCCTACGAGCAGTACTTC
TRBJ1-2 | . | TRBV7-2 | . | CASRQTNYGYTF | TGTGCCAGCCGACAGACTAACTATGGCTACACCTTC
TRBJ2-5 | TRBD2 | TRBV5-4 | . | CASSLSGGAETQYF | TGTGCCAGCAGCTTGAGCGGGGGGGCGGAGACCCAGTACTTC
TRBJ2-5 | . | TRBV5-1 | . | CASSLEGIGGGETQYF | TGCGCCAGCAGCTTGGAGGGCATCGGAGGGGGAGAGACCCAGTACTTC
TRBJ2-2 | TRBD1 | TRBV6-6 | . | CASRTPRQGNTGELFF | TGTGCCAGCAGAACCCCACGACAGGGAAACACCGGGGAGCTGTTTTTT
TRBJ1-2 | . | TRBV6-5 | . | CASSYRQGGRGYTF | TGTGCCAGCAGTTACAGGCAGGGAGGGAGAGGCTACACCTTC
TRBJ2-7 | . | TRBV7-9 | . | CASSLESYEQYF | TGTGCCAGCAGCTTGGAGTCCTACGAGCAGTACTTC
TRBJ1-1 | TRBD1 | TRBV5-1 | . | CASSSETGANTEAFF | TGCGCCAGCAGCTCAGAGACAGGGGCGAACACTGAAGCTTTCTTT
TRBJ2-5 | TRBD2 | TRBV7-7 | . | CASSSGLAGLGETQYF | TGTGCTAGCAGCTCAGGACTAGCGGGGCTAGGGGAGACCCAGTACTTC
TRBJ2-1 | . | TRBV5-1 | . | CASSLGEISYNEQFF | TGCGCCAGCAGCTTGGGCGAGATAAGCTACAATGAGCAGTTCTTC
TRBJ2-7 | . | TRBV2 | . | CASSLGLNYEQYF | TGTGCCAGCAGCCTCGGACTGAACTACGAGCAGTACTTC
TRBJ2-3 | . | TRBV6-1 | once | CASFQRGAPTDTQYF | TGTGCCAGCTTCCAGAGGGGGGCACCCACAGATACGCAGTATTTT
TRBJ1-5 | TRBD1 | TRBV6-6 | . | CASRQGSGNQPQHF | TGTGCCAGCAGACAGGGGTCCGGCAATCAGCCCCAGCATTTT